The rows below give T cell receptor beta chains drawn from one sample of a study of OX40 agonist ivuxolimab in advanced cancers. Libraries were prepared by immunoSEQ multiplex PCR; TCRdb keeps only in-frame clonotypes and omits some of them. The sample lists over 65,000 clones; over 75% were seen once. This specimen consisted of CD4+ or CD8+ T cells sorted from blood, obtained in a trial of the OX40 agonist ivuxolimab. The receptors were gathered from an adult with an advanced solid tumor such as melanoma, head and neck, liver or kidney cancer. The CDR3 runs from the conserved cysteine through the conserved F or W. D genes are given only for firm matches. Not all rows give a size; the values are once, few, many and, for expanded clones, a class.

J,D,V,size,DNA,CDR3
TRBJ2-3,TRBD1,TRBV5-1,once,TGCGCCAGCAGCCCGGGGGACAGGGGGCAAGGAGATACGCAGTATTTT,CASSPGDRGQGDTQYF
TRBJ2-7,-,TRBV6-5,-,TGTGCCAGCAGTTACAACACCGTACCCTACGAGCAGTACTTC,CASSYNTVPYEQYF
TRBJ1-1,-,TRBV9,-,TGTGCCAGCAGCGTAGTGGTAGGGCGGAACACTGAAGCTTTCTTT,CASSVVVGRNTEAFF
TRBJ2-1,-,TRBV6-6,few,TGTGCCAGCAGTCCGGGCGGAGATACCTACAATGAGCAGTTCTTC,CASSPGGDTYNEQFF
TRBJ1-3,TRBD1,TRBV5-1,-,TGCGCCAGCACCCAGGGGGCTGGAAACACCATATATTTT,CASTQGAGNTIYF
TRBJ1-1,TRBD1,TRBV7-9,-,TGTGCCAGCAGTTCGACAGGGGCGGGCACTGAAGCTTTCTTT,CASSSTGAGTEAFF
TRBJ1-1,TRBD1,TRBV19,-,TGTGCCAGTAATATCCGTGTCGGACAGGGGGCGCAAGCTTTCTTT,CASNIRVGQGAQAFF
TRBJ2-5,-,TRBV5-4,-,TGTGCCAGCAGCTTGAATTCTGGGGGGGCGGAGACCCAGTACTTC,CASSLNSGGAETQYF
TRBJ2-4,-,TRBV4-1,-,TGCGCCAGCAATTATGCTTTTGGGTTAGCCAAAAACATTCAGTACTTC,CASNYAFGLAKNIQYF
TRBJ2-3,-,TRBV7-2,-,TGTGCCAGCAGCTTAGCGACAGCCCGCACAGATACGCAGTATTTT,CASSLATARTDTQYF
TRBJ1-2,-,TRBV20-1,-,TGCAGTGCTACTCAAGATGGCTACACCTTC,CSATQDGYTF
TRBJ2-7,TRBD1,TRBV7-3,-,TGTGCCAGCAGCCGGGACAGAAAATACGAGCAGTACTTC,CASSRDRKYEQYF
TRBJ2-5,-,TRBV5-4,-,TGTGCCAGCAGCAGCCCTCGGGACACCGAGACCCAGTACTTC,CASSSPRDTETQYF
TRBJ2-5,TRBD2,TRBV29-1,once,TGCAGCGTTGAAGAGGGGGGGGTCGGGAGTTACCAAGAGACCCAGTACTTC,CSVEEGGVGSYQETQYF
TRBJ2-1,-,TRBV9,-,TGTGCCAGCAGCCCTCAAGGGGAGGCCTACAATGAGCAGTTCTTC,CASSPQGEAYNEQFF
TRBJ2-1,-,TRBV7-3,-,TGTGCCAGCAGCTTAACCTCCCAAAGGATACATGAGCAGTTCTTC,CASSLTSQRIHEQFF
TRBJ1-2,-,TRBV25-1,-,TGTGCCAGCAGCTCCCAAGGAGGAAACTATGGCTACACCTTC,CASSSQGGNYGYTF
TRBJ1-2,-,TRBV4-2,few,TGTGCCAGCAGCCAAGAGAACTATGGCTACACCTTC,CASSQENYGYTF
TRBJ1-2,TRBD1,TRBV28,-,TGTGCCAGCAGGACTGGACAGGTTAACTATGGCTACACCTTC,CASRTGQVNYGYTF
TRBJ2-2,TRBD2,TRBV27,-,TGTGCCAGCAGTTTAGCAACCAGCGGGATTTCCGGGGAGCTGTTTTTT,CASSLATSGISGELFF
TRBJ2-2,-,TRBV6-5,once,TGTGCCAGCAGTTACTCCGGGGGCACCGGGGAGCTGTTTTTT,CASSYSGGTGELFF
TRBJ2-7,TRBD1,TRBV18,-,TGTGCCAGCTCACCTACCGAAGGACAGGGTGCCTACGAGCAGTACTTC,CASSPTEGQGAYEQYF
TRBJ1-5,TRBD1,TRBV19,many,TGTGCCAGTAGTATAGTGGACAGGGGGAATCAGCCCCAGCATTTT,CASSIVDRGNQPQHF
TRBJ1-3,-,TRBV7-2,-,TGTGCCAGCAGCCATCCTAGAAACACCATATATTTT,CASSHPRNTIYF
TRBJ2-2,TRBD2,TRBV9,-,TGTGCCAGCAGCGTAGGGTACCGACGGGGACTAGCGGCAAACACCGGGGAGCTGTTTTTT,CASSVGYRRGLAANTGELFF
TRBJ2-5,TRBD2,TRBV30,-,TGTGCCTGGAGTGTAGCGGGACGATCAAAGACCCAGTACTTC,CAWSVAGRSKTQYF
TRBJ2-7,-,TRBV28,-,TGTGCCAGCAGTTTATATCCTCGACAGAGCTCCTACGAGCAGTACTTC,CASSLYPRQSSYEQYF
TRBJ1-3,-,TRBV15,-,TGTGCCACCAGCCCCCAGGGGTCGATTGGAAACACCATATATTTT,CATSPQGSIGNTIYF
TRBJ2-5,TRBD1,TRBV5-4,-,TGTGCCAGCAGTCACAGATTACAGGGGGAGACCCAGTACTTC,CASSHRLQGETQYF
TRBJ1-2,-,TRBV6-1,-,TGTGCCAGCCGGGACATACTATATGGCTACACCTTC,CASRDILYGYTF